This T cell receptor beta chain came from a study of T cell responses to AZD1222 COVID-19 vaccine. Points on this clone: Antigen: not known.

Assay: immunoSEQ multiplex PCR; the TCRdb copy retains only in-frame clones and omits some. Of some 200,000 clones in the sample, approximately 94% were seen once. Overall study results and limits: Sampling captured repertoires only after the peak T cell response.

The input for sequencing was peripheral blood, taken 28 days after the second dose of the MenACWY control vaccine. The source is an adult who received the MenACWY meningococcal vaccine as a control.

The CDR3 DNA reads TGTGCCAGCAGAAGGGTAAGTAACTACGAGCAGTACTTC. Amino acid sequence: CASRRVSNYEQYF. The chain joins TRBV21-1 to TRBJ2-7. TRBV21-1 is annotated as a pseudogene. CDR3 length: 13 amino acids.